This T cell receptor (beta chain) was obtained from a study of CD8 T cell repertoires and HIV-1 epitope variants. About the study: T cells were stimulated with Twenty-five Gag and Nef peptides separately. Epitopes were three Gag families plus Nef HW9 and YT9. Separate from the cultures, 1M uncultured T cells served as baseline.

Remarks on this clone: Its antigen is unknown.

Produced via immunoSEQ multiplex PCR; TCRdb's table is partial and in-frame only. Found here are about 5,000 clones, around three fifths of them singletons; the top ten hold around two fifths. This TCR derives from a male donor with HIV. Sequencing input: cultured CD8+ T cells derived from PBMCs.

The DNA of the CDR3 is TGTGCCAGCAGCCCCAGAGGTGTCTTGGACGAGCAGTACTTC. As protein: CASSPRGVLDEQYF. The rearrangement uses TRBV7-9 and TRBJ2-7, with D uncertain. Trimming removed 5 bases from V and 5 bases from J, with 16 bases in between. Germline V gene sequence: CDR1 SEHNR, CDR2 FQNEAQ (reference sequence). There are 14 residues in the CDR3. Full variable domain (remainder filled in from reference TRBV7-9 and TRBJ2-7): DTGVSQNPRHKITKRGQNVTFRCDPISEHNRLYWYRQTLGQGPEFLTYFQNEAQLEKSRLLSDRFSAERPKGSFSTLEIQRTEQGDSAMYLCASSPRGVLDEQYFGPGTRLTVT.